Below, 17 T cell receptor beta chains from the same sample are listed, as sequenced in a study of cytomegalovirus exposure and HLA in healthy donors. Primers: 60 Vbeta forward and 13 Jbeta reverse. Profiling relied on immunoSEQ multiplex PCR, and the TCRdb table lists in-frame clones only, not all of them. There are under 150,000 clones in the sample; around 83% occur only once, and less than 7% lies in the top ten. Sequenced input: PBMCs. These TCRs come from a woman under 40 in good health and CMV-seropositive.

The CDR3, as DNA: TGCAGCGTTCTTACCCAGGGAGGAGAGACCCAGTACTTC. It encodes CSVLTQGGETQYF. The chain is built from TRBV29-1 and TRBJ2-5, with a possible D match to TRBD2 (6 bases). Germline V gives CDR1 SQVTM, CDR2 ANQGSEA. The V end lost 5 bases, the J end lost 4 bases, and 14 bases lay between the germline ends. The CDR3 is made up of 13 amino acids.

The chain combines TRBV2 with TRBJ1-5; no firm D call. The germline V and J ends were trimmed by 5 bases and 3 bases, with 14 bases remaining between them. CDR3 length: 15 residues. The germline gives CDR1 SNHLY, CDR2 FYNNEI. The DNA for the CDR3 is TGTGCCAGCAGTCCTAGAGGGCAGTACAATCAGCCCCAGCATTTT. It encodes CASSPRGQYNQPQHF.

This chain connects TRBV5-4 to TRBJ2-1; a weak D match, TRBD1 (6 bases). With 6 bases removed from V and 10 bases from J, the gap between germline ends came to 14 bases. Germline V gene data show CDR1 as SGHNT and CDR2 as YYREEE (reference sequence). This CDR3 contains 12 residues. The CDR3 coding sequence is TGTGCCAGCACCCATGTTGGACAGGAGCAGTTCTTC. This sequence encodes CASTHVGQEQFF.

V and J are TRBV5-1 and TRBJ1-1; D is ambiguous. Looked up from germline, CDR1 is SGHRS and CDR2 is YFSETQ. The V and J ends lost 0 bases and 0 bases respectively, with 12 bases between them. There are 16 residues in the CDR3. The CDR3, as DNA: TGCGCCAGCAGCTTGGAGGTCAGCGCTTTGAACACTGAAGCTTTCTTT. It specifies CASSLEVSALNTEAFF.

This clone was counted at least ten times. V and J are TRBV9 and TRBJ1-3, with D unclear. The V end lost 0 bases, the J end lost 4 bases, and 8 bases lay between the germline ends. Per germline, CDR1 SGDLS and CDR2 YYNGEE. The CDR3 runs 14 residues. CDR3 in amino acids: CASSVDRSGNTIYF. CDR3 coding DNA: TGTGCCAGCAGCGTAGACCGGTCGGGAAACACCATATATTTT.

The chain links TRBV7-9 to TRBJ2-1; a possible D gene is TRBD1 (6 bases). V was trimmed by 1 base and J by 11 bases, leaving 12 bases between them. From germline, CDR1 is SEHNR and CDR2 FQNEAQ (reference sequence). The CDR3 contains 13 residues. The DNA for the CDR3 is TGTGCCAGCAGCTTAGGGGACACCTCAAAGCAGTTCTTC. Amino acid sequence: CASSLGDTSKQFF.

V is TRBV6-5 and J is TRBJ1-1; D is ambiguous. V gave up 6 bases and J gave up 5 bases, with 19 bases separating them. The CDR3 totals 15 residues. Germline V gives CDR1 MNHEY, CDR2 SVGAGI. The CDR3 DNA reads TGTGCCAGCAGCCGTCGGACGGGAGGAGAGACTGAAGCTTTCTTT. Its translation is CASSRRTGGETEAFF.

The chain joins TRBV28 to TRBJ1-1, with TRBD1 matching over 7 bases. Germline loops: CDR1 MDHEN, CDR2 SYDVKM. CDR3 size: 15 residues. V lost 3 bases to trimming and J lost 1 base; unmatched junction nucleotides: 5. DNA of the CDR3: TGTGCCAGCAGTTTCGGTAGGGGGCAGAACACTGAAGCTTTCTTT. Amino acid sequence: CASSFGRGQNTEAFF.

The rearrangement links TRBV29-1 to TRBJ2-7; 11 bases align to TRBD2. V dropped 4 bases and J dropped 7; count of bases not matched to a gene: 6. The CDR3 sequence is 13 residues long. Germline loops: CDR1 SQVTM, CDR2 ANQGSEA. The CDR3 DNA follows: TGCAGCGTTGTAGCGGGAGGGCCGGGAGAGCAGTACTTC. Translating it yields CSVVAGGPGEQYF.

The gene calls are TRBV19 and TRBJ1-1; D might be TRBD1 (6 bases). The germline gives CDR1 LNHDA, CDR2 SQIVND (reference sequence). V shed 9 bases and J shed 0 bases, with 11 bases lying between them. CDR3 size: 13 residues. The CDR3 region has the DNA TGTGCCAGCCGTGGACAGTTGAACACTGAAGCTTTCTTT. Amino acid sequence: CASRGQLNTEAFF.

The chain is built from TRBV5-1 and TRBJ2-1; TRBD2 matches at 7 bases. The CDR3 has 16 amino acids. J gave up 5 bases and V 1 base, and 9 bases lay outside the gene matches. Germline CDR1 is SGHRS and CDR2 is YFSETQ. The CDR3 region has the DNA TGCGCCAGCAGCTTGTCCCCTAGCGGAACTGACAATGAGCAGTTCTTC. Amino acids: CASSLSPSGTDNEQFF.

This clone was counted between two and nine times. The rearrangement joins TRBV6-6 to TRBJ1-3; TRBD1 might be the D (5 bases). CDR1 MNHNY and CDR2 SVGAGI come from the germline V gene (reference sequence). This CDR3 spans 16 amino acids. Trimming cost V 0 bases and J 0 bases, with 9 bases left between them. CDR3 coding DNA: TGTGCCAGCAGTTACTCGGGGGGAAGCTCTGGAAACACCATATATTTT. It translates to CASSYSGGSSGNTIYF.

The chain is built from TRBV10-1 and TRBJ2-1; the D gene is possibly TRBD1 (5 bases). Germline loops: CDR1 WNHNN, CDR2 SYGVQD (reference sequence). V was trimmed by 4 bases and J by 0 bases, leaving 10 bases between them. The CDR3 has 15 amino acids. The CDR3 loop is CASSGQLSSYNEQFF. CDR3 in DNA: TGCGCCAGCAGTGGACAGCTGAGCTCCTACAATGAGCAGTTCTTC.

V is TRBV18 and J is TRBJ1-4, with TRBD1 identical over 9 bases. The V gene's germline CDR1 is KGHSH and CDR2 LQKENI. There are 16 residues in the CDR3. V dropped 3 bases and J dropped 7; count of bases not matched to a gene: 9. The CDR3 sequence: CASSPGTGQGIEKLFF. CDR3 nucleotide sequence: TGTGCCAGCTCACCGGGCACGGGACAGGGTATTGAAAAACTGTTTTTT. The full variable domain, with the rest looked up from reference TRBV18 and TRBJ1-4, is NAGVMQNPRHLVRRRGQEARLRCSPMKGHSHVYWYRQLPEEGLKFMVYLQKENIIDESGMPKERFSAEFPKEGPSILRIQQVVRGDSAAYFCASSPGTGQGIEKLFFGSGTQLSVL.

This chain joins TRBV28 and TRBJ1-1; D might be TRBD1 (5 bases). V was cut by 3 bases and J by 7 bases, with 6 bases left in between. This CDR3 has 11 amino acids. Germline-derived CDR1 and CDR2 are MDHEN and SYDVKM. The CDR3, as DNA: TGTGCCAGCAGTTTCACAGGTGAAGCTTTCTTT. Residues: CASSFTGEAFF.

The chain carries TRBV6-1 and TRBJ2-7; 10 nucleotides agree with TRBD1. The CDR3 spans 14 residues. J was trimmed by 2 bases and V by 9 bases; bases with no gene match: 7. Germline loops: CDR1 MNHNS, CDR2 SASEGT. CDR3 DNA: TGTGCCAGTACCGGGACAGGGGACCCCTACGAGCAGTACTTC. It is translated as CASTGTGDPYEQYF.

The CDR3 loop is CASSQEGGAALGCQHF. The CDR3 DNA is TGCGCCAGCAGCCAAGAAGGAGGGGCTGCCCTAGGGTGCCAGCATTTT. This chain connects TRBV4-1 to TRBJ1-5, with a possible D match to TRBD1 (5 bases). CDR3 length equals 16 residues. V was cut by 0 bases and J by 12 bases, with 21 bases left in between. Germline V CDR1 and CDR2: MGHRA, YSYEKL.